The rows below give T cell receptor beta chains drawn from one sample of a study of T-cell memory formation after mild COVID-19. TCRdb re-called the 5' RACE reads with MiXCR, one entry per CDR3 protein. The table records roughly 250,000 distinct CDR3 sequences, 15% to 20% of them present only once. Sequencing used PBMCs or a T cell subset sorted from them (not recorded which). The receptors were gathered from a man aged 18 to 29 who had mild COVID-19 (a few samples of this study predate the infection). Cell type and time point are not known. Each CDR3 is given with its conserved first and last residue.

j_call v_call cdr3_aa
TRBJ2-5 TRBV12-3/TRBV12-4 CASSLVPSGYQETQYF
TRBJ2-2 TRBV29-1 CSVLTSGAYTGELFF
TRBJ1-6 TRBV2 CASSETQYSPLHF
TRBJ1-6 TRBV4-2 CASSQIHRDRGKSPLHF
TRBJ1-5 TRBV20-1 CSAVGGWQPQHF
TRBJ2-2 TRBV21-1 CASSYIIPGLAGTNTGELFF
TRBJ2-5 TRBV18 CASSPAMGQEETQYF
TRBJ2-3 TRBV12-3/TRBV12-4 CASSPEPSGGDTQYF
TRBJ2-5 TRBV5-8 CASSPTSGVYQETQYF
TRBJ2-1 TRBV7-2 CASSLGRGGLKQFF
TRBJ1-1 TRBV5-1 CASSLGITGGITEAFF
TRBJ2-3 TRBV9 CASMLGTGGTQYF
TRBJ2-3 TRBV5-1 CASSSSGYTDTQYF
TRBJ2-1 TRBV10-3 CATDRGYSSYNEQFF
TRBJ1-1 TRBV6-1 CASSEDRTDTEAFF
TRBJ2-5 TRBV11-2 CASSQTLAGTGTGETQYF
TRBJ2-7 TRBV29-1 CSVEEANSYEQYF
TRBJ1-5 TRBV6-1 CASGDVSNQPQHF
TRBJ1-5 TRBV6-2/TRBV6-3 CASSYSSRDNQPQHF
TRBJ2-3 TRBV6-2/TRBV6-3 CASSRDWADTQYF
TRBJ1-2 TRBV4-1 CASSRPGEGLFGYTF
TRBJ1-2 TRBV20-1 CSARRKYRDLYNYGYTF
TRBJ2-3 TRBV5-4 CASSLGSGGMTDTQYF
TRBJ1-3 TRBV7-9 CASSLGRVPGNTIYF
TRBJ2-5 TRBV3-1 CASSHRGTAGETQYF
TRBJ2-1 TRBV11-1 CASSSPWGGGNEQFF
TRBJ2-1 TRBV12-3/TRBV12-4 CASSLGGPAFF
TRBJ2-1 TRBV28 CASSLFQGADEQFF
TRBJ2-3 TRBV12-3/TRBV12-4 CASSFSPTDTQYF
TRBJ2-7 TRBV5-1 CASSLAVGSEQYF
TRBJ2-7 TRBV28 CASSLPTGGGEQYF
TRBJ1-5 TRBV11-2 CASSTRGGQPQHF
TRBJ1-2 TRBV28 CASSPWDRDGYTF
TRBJ2-5 TRBV3-1 CASSQAGAGETQYF
TRBJ1-5 TRBV4-2 CASSPRAGNQPQHF
TRBJ2-1 TRBV5-1 CASSSFPGQEYNEQFF